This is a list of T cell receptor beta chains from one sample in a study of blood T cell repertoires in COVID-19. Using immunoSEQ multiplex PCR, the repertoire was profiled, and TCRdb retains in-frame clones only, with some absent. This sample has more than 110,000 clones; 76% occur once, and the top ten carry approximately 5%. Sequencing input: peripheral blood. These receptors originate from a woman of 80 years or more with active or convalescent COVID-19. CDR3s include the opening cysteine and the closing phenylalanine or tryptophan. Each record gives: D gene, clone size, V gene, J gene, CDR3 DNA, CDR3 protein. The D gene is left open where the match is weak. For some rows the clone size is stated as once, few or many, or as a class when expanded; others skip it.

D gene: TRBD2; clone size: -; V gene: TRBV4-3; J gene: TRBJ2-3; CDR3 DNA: TGCGCCAGCAGCCAAGAGCGGGGGGGAGGTGCGGATACGCAGTATTTT; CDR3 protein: CASSQERGGGADTQYF
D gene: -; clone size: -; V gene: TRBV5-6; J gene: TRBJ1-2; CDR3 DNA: TGTGCCAGCAGCCAGACCGGGAAAATCTATGGCTACACCTTC; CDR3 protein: CASSQTGKIYGYTF
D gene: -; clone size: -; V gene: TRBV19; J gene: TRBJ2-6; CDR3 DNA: TGTGCCAGTTCTGCCCGGTCTACCGGGGCCAACGTCCTGACTTTC; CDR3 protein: CASSARSTGANVLTF
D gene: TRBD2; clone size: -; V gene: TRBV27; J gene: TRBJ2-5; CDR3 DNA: TGTGCCAGCCGGACTAGCGGGGGGGAGACCCCACCCCAGTACTTC; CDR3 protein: CASRTSGGETPPQYF
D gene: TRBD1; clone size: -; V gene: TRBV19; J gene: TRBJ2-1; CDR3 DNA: TGTGCCAGTACCCCGGGACAGGGACCATACAATGAGCAGTTCTTC; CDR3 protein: CASTPGQGPYNEQFF
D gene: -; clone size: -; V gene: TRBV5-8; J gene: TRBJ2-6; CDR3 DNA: TGTGCCAGCAGCTTGGGACAGGTCTCTGGGGCCAACGTCCTGACTTTC; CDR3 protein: CASSLGQVSGANVLTF
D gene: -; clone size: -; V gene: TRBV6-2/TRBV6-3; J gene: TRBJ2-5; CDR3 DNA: TGTGCCAGCAGTTACTCGGGCCCTACAGAGACCCAGTACTTC; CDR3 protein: CASSYSGPTETQYF
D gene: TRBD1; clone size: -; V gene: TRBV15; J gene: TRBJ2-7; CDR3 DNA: TGTGCCACCAGGATCCGGGACAGGGTCCCCTACGAGCAGTACTTC; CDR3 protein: CATRIRDRVPYEQYF
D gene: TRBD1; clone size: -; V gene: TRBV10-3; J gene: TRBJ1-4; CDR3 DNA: TGTGCCATCACCGAGGGGGCAGGTGAAAAACTGTTTTTT; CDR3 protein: CAITEGAGEKLFF
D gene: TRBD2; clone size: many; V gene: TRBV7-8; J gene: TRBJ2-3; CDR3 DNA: TGTGCCAGCAGCTTAGGGACTAGCGGGGGGGTAGATACGCAGTATTTT; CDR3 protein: CASSLGTSGGVDTQYF
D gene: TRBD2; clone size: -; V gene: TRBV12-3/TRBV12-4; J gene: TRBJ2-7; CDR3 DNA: TGTGCCAGCACTTCCCGGGGGGCCTACGAGCAGTACTTC; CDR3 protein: CASTSRGAYEQYF
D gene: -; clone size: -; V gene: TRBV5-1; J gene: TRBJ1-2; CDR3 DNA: TGCGCCAGCAGCAGGACAGTTGGGAACTATGGCTACACCTTC; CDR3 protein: CASSRTVGNYGYTF
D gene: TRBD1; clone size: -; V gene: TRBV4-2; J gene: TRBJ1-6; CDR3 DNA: TGTGCCAGCAGCCCTCACACAACAGGGGACTCTAATTCACCCCTCCACTTT; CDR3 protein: CASSPHTTGDSNSPLHF
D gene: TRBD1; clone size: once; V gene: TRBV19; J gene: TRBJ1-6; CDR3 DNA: TGTGCCAGTAGCCGGGACAGGGCCTATTCACCCCTCCACTTT; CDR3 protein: CASSRDRAYSPLHF
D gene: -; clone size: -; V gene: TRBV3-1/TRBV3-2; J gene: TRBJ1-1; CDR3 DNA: TGTGCCAGCAGCCGGAATGGTGCTCGGGGAACTGAAGCTTTCTTT; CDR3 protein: CASSRNGARGTEAFF
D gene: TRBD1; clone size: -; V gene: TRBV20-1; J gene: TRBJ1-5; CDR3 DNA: TGCAGTGCTAGTCGCGGACAGGGGGATCAGCCCCAGCATTTT; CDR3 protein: CSASRGQGDQPQHF
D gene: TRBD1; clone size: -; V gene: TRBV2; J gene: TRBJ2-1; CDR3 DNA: TGTGCCAGCAGCACGGGACAGGGGAGGGATGAGCAGTTCTTC; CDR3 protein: CASSTGQGRDEQFF
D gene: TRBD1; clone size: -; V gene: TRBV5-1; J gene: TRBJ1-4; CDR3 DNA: TGCGCCAGCAGCTTACCACAGGGGGCCGCTAATGAAAAACTGTTTTTT; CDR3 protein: CASSLPQGAANEKLFF
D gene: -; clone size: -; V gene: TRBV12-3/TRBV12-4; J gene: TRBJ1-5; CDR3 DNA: TGTGCCAGCAGTACCGAGTATCAGCCCCAGCATTTT; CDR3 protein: CASSTEYQPQHF
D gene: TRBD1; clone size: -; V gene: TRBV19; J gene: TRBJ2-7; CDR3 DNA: TGTGCCAGTAGTATGTCCGGAACAGGGGGTTACGAGCAGTACTTC; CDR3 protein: CASSMSGTGGYEQYF
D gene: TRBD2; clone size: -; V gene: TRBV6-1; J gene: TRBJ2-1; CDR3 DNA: TGTGCCAGCAGTGATTCCGGGGGGGCCTCCTACAATGAGCAGTTCTTC; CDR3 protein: CASSDSGGASYNEQFF
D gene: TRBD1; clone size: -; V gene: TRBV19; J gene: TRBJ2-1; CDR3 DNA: TGTGCCAGTGGGGACAGCCAGAATGAGCAGTTCTTC; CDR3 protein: CASGDSQNEQFF
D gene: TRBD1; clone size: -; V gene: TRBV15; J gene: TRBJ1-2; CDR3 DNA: TGTGCCACCAGCAGAGAAAACAGGGGCAGAAATGGCTACACCTTC; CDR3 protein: CATSRENRGRNGYTF
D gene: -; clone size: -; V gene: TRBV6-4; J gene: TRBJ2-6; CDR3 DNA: TGTGCCAGCAGTGACCCCGGTGGGGCCAACGTCCTGACTTTC; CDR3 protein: CASSDPGGANVLTF
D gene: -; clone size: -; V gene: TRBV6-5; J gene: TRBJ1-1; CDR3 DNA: TGTGCCAGCAGCCGGGGGGGGCCGAGCACTGAAGCTTTCTTT; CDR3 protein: CASSRGGPSTEAFF